The clone carrying this TCR beta chain has ten or more counts. Its antigen remains unknown. This entry belongs to a study of prognosis after radiotherapy for stage I lung cancer. Study context: Distant metastases developed in four patients after radiotherapy (median approximately seven months); about 14 showed no significant progression.

Regarding the study as a whole: Following stereotactic body radiation therapy, patients who went on to develop distant metastases had lower Shannon entropy. Unique TCR clones declined after stereotactic body radiation therapy, from a median roughly 10,000 to 7,000.

It was by two-round multiplex PCR that TCR beta CDR3 was amplified from genomic DNA. Amplification during the initial PCR round employed primers specific to each TRBV and TRBJ gene. TCRdb reanalysed the multiplex PCR reads using MiXCR and keeps one entry per CDR3 protein. The repertoire holds fewer than 40,000 distinct CDR3 sequences, less than 40% seen once, with roughly 15% in the top ten. This sample comprised PBMCs, obtained before or after stereotactic body radiation therapy (not recorded which). The TCR comes from a donor over 45 with non-small cell lung cancer.

CDR3 protein: CASSLDPRGEKLFF. The CDR3 bases are TGCGCCAGCAGCTTGGACCCCCGGGGTGAAAAACTGTTTTTT. The genes are TRBV5-1 and TRBJ1-4; no reliable D call. The germline V gene has CDR1 SGHRS and CDR2 YFSETQ. The V end lost 0 bases, the J end lost 7 bases, and 10 bases lay between the germline ends. The CDR3 runs 14 residues. Looking up the rest from reference TRBV5-1 and TRBJ1-4 gives the full variable domain: KAGVTQTPRYLIKTRGQQVTLSCSPISGHRSVSWYQQTPGQGLQFLFEYFSETQRNKGNFPGRFSGRQFSNSRSEMNVSTLELGDSALYLCASSLDPRGEKLFFGSGTQLSVL.